These T cell receptor beta chains were read from a single sample in a study of cytomegalovirus exposure and HLA in healthy donors. Repertoires were generated with immunoSEQ multiplex PCR, while TCRdb's copy carries only in-frame clones and drops some. This table lists 45,000 to 55,000 clones. Material: PBMCs. These receptors were taken from a man aged 35 to 55 in good health and CMV-seropositive. Both conserved end residues are part of each CDR3. D genes are given only for firm matches.

V gene	J gene	D gene	CDR3 protein	CDR3 DNA
TRBV2	TRBJ2-1	TRBD2	CASTTEPSGNEQFF	TGTGCCAGCACCACCGAGCCTAGCGGCAATGAGCAGTTCTTC
TRBV11-2	TRBJ2-1	-	CASSPPEAEQFF	TGTGCCAGCAGCCCACCCGAGGCTGAGCAGTTCTTC
TRBV27	TRBJ2-1	TRBD2	CASSLAGGIKFF	TGTGCCAGCAGTCTAGCGGGGGGGATAAAGTTCTTC
TRBV7-9	TRBJ2-5	-	CASSRQLSPQETQYF	TGTGCCAGCAGCCGACAGCTCTCGCCTCAAGAGACCCAGTACTTC
TRBV27	TRBJ2-1	TRBD2	CASSLLGTSSYNEQFF	TGTGCCAGCAGTTTATTAGGGACTAGCTCCTACAATGAGCAGTTCTTC
TRBV6-5	TRBJ1-2	TRBD1	CASRPQGDAWNGYTF	TGTGCCAGCAGACCACAGGGGGATGCGTGGAATGGCTACACCTTC
TRBV5-1	TRBJ2-1	TRBD2	CASSPFLAGVLYNEQFF	TGCGCCAGCAGCCCGTTCCTAGCGGGAGTGCTCTACAATGAGCAGTTCTTC
TRBV29-1	TRBJ1-2	-	CSVGARSYGYTF	TGCAGCGTTGGGGCCAGGTCCTATGGCTACACCTTC
TRBV5-1	TRBJ2-2	-	CASIPGDTGELFF	TGCGCCAGCATACCAGGGGACACCGGGGAGCTGTTTTTT
TRBV5-1	TRBJ2-3	-	CASSLVRDADTQYF	TGCGCCAGCAGCTTGGTGCGGGACGCAGATACGCAGTATTTT
TRBV28	TRBJ2-7	TRBD1	CASIGQGNGYEQYF	TGTGCCAGCATTGGACAGGGAAATGGGTACGAGCAGTACTTC
TRBV1	TRBJ2-7	-	CTSSPYAGTSGTSSTYEQYF	TGCACCAGCAGCCCCTACGCCGGGACTAGCGGTACGTCGTCAACTTACGAGCAGTACTTC
TRBV27	TRBJ2-3	TRBD2	CASSLFPPGGRLSSTDTQYF	TGTGCCAGCAGTTTATTCCCTCCGGGCGGGAGGCTATCTAGCACAGATACGCAGTATTTT
TRBV29-1	TRBJ2-6	-	CSGAKRADGANVLTF	TGCAGCGGGGCGAAGCGGGCTGATGGGGCCAACGTCCTGACTTTC
TRBV29-1	TRBJ1-1	TRBD1	CSVLTGDNTEAFF	TGCAGCGTTCTAACAGGGGACAACACTGAAGCTTTCTTT
TRBV30	TRBJ2-5	-	CAWRPEDRGETQYF	TGTGCCTGGAGGCCCGAGGACAGAGGAGAGACCCAGTACTTC
TRBV2	TRBJ2-1	-	CAQHPQASSSYNEQFF	TGTGCCCAGCATCCCCAGGCATCGAGCTCCTACAATGAGCAGTTCTTC
TRBV27	TRBJ2-7	TRBD1	CASSPTGYEQYF	TGTGCCAGCAGTCCGACAGGGTACGAGCAGTACTTC
TRBV7-9	TRBJ1-2	-	CASSLGARNGYTF	TGTGCCAGCAGCTTAGGGGCCCGGAATGGCTACACCTTC
TRBV11-2	TRBJ2-1	TRBD1	CASSADRGNEQFF	TGTGCCAGCAGCGCGGACAGGGGCAATGAGCAGTTCTTC
TRBV10-1	TRBJ2-2	-	CASSYSTGELFF	TGCGCCAGCAGCTACAGCACCGGGGAGCTGTTTTTT
TRBV13	TRBJ2-7	-	CASSPSRSTQEQYF	TGTGCCAGCAGCCCGTCGAGGAGTACTCAAGAGCAGTACTTC